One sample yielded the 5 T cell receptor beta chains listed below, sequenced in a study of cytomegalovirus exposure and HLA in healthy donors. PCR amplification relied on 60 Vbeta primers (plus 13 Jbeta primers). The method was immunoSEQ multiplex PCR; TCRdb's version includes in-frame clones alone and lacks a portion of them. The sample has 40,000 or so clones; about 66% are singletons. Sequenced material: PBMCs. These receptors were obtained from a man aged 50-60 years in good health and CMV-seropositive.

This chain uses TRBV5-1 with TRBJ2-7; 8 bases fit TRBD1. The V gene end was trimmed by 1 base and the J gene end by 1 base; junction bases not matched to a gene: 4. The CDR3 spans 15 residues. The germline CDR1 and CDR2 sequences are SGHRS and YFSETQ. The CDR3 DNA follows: TGCGCCAGCAGCTTGCAGGGGGCAGGTTCCTACGAGCAGTACTTC. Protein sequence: CASSLQGAGSYEQYF.

CDR3 sequence (DNA): TGCGCCAGCAGCTTGGGGTATACGGGGAATGAGCAGTTCTTC. Protein sequence: CASSLGYTGNEQFF. The J gene is TRBJ2-1, the V gene TRBV5-1, with a weak D call TRBD2 (5 bases). The CDR3 is 14 amino acids. Trimming stripped 0 bases from V and 7 bases from J, with 11 bases between. Germline V gene lookup returns CDR1 SGHRS and CDR2 YFSETQ. Based on the CDR3 plus reference TRBV5-1 and TRBJ2-1, the full variable domain is KAGVTQTPRYLIKTRGQQVTLSCSPISGHRSVSWYQQTPGQGLQFLFEYFSETQRNKGNFPGRFSGRQFSNSRSEMNVSTLELGDSALYLCASSLGYTGNEQFFGPGTRLTVL.

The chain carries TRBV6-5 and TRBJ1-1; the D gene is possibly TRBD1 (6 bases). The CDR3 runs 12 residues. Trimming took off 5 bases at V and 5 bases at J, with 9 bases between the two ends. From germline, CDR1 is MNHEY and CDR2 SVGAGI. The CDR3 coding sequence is TGTGCCAGCAGTCCCCAGGGGACTGAAGCTTTCTTT. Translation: CASSPQGTEAFF.

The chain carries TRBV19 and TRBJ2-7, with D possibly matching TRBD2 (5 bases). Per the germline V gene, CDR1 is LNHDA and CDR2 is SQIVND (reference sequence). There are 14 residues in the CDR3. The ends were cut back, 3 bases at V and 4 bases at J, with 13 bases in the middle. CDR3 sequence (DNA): TGTGCCAGTAGTATCGGGATCGGGTTTTACGAGCAGTACTTC. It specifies CASSIGIGFYEQYF.

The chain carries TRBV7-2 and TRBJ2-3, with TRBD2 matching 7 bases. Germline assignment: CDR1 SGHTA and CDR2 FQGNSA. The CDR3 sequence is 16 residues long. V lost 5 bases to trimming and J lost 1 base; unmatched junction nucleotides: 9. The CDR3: CASSENYAGGTDTQYF. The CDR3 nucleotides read TGTGCCAGCAGCGAGAACTACGCGGGGGGCACAGATACGCAGTATTTT.